This T cell receptor beta chain is drawn from a study of T cells after yellow fever vaccination. Study in general: It was SMART-Seq v4 Ultra Low Input that prepared the fractions with low cell numbers. Study outcomes and limitations: Booster samples showed a return of most primary-vaccination clones (under 98% CD4, around 85% CD8).

Regarding this clonotype: Antigen: not known.

The authors made TCR cDNA by 5'RACE template switching, adding a universal primer site and UMIs. Using its own MiXCR run on the 5' RACE reads, TCRdb lists one record per CDR3 protein. The sample includes hundreds of thousands of distinct CDR3 sequences, roughly 13% of them seen just once. The sequence came from a man aged 30-40 years who received the YFV17D yellow fever vaccine. Sequenced here: PBMCs, sampled on the day of the yellow fever booster vaccination.

This CDR3 is CASSQVKMSGHPFEQYF. CDR3 nucleotides: TGTGCCAGCAGCCAAGTTAAGATGTCGGGACACCCATTCGAGCAGTACTTC. This chain connects TRBV3-1 to TRBJ2-7, with D maybe TRBD1 (6 bases). CDR1 and CDR2 (germline): LGHDT, YNNKEL (reference sequence). The CDR3 has 17 amino acids. V dropped 1 base and J dropped 6 bases, with 22 bases sitting between them.